Listed below are T cell receptor beta chains from one sample, sequenced in a study of shared T cell receptors in the human thymus. Data came from immunoSEQ multiplex PCR; TCRdb stores just in-frame clones and leaves some out. The table lists over 350,000 clones, approximately 95% of them singletons. Sequenced material: thymocytes. The receptors shown here come from a human donor. Both conserved end residues are part of each CDR3. Each record gives: CDR3 length, V gene, CDR3 protein.

CDR3 length: 15
V gene: TRBV29-1
CDR3 protein: CSVARTGGAYNEQFF

CDR3 length: 16
V gene: TRBV7-3
CDR3 protein: CASSPRRDNSGNTIYF

CDR3 length: 15
V gene: TRBV28
CDR3 protein: CASSSRRTRVEKLFF

CDR3 length: 13
V gene: TRBV7-2
CDR3 protein: CASSFPGSAEQFF

CDR3 length: 14
V gene: TRBV28
CDR3 protein: CASSLRLAGDEQYF

CDR3 length: 12
V gene: TRBV7-9
CDR3 protein: CASSIYSYEQYF

CDR3 length: 22
V gene: TRBV6-4
CDR3 protein: CASSDSPSLTSGRVYPYNEQFF

CDR3 length: 17
V gene: TRBV7-9
CDR3 protein: CASREVGSDGRNTEAFF

CDR3 length: 14
V gene: TRBV5-1
CDR3 protein: CASSWTGVTGELFF

CDR3 length: 13
V gene: TRBV6-5
CDR3 protein: CASNLLQGSKQHF

CDR3 length: 15
V gene: TRBV4-1
CDR3 protein: CASSHEGQGGGGYTF

CDR3 length: 15
V gene: TRBV7-2
CDR3 protein: CASSFYRVTNEKLFF

CDR3 length: 15
V gene: TRBV16
CDR3 protein: CASSQSGTGSYEQYF

CDR3 length: 11
V gene: TRBV28
CDR3 protein: CASSRADTQYF

CDR3 length: 13
V gene: TRBV27
CDR3 protein: CASKAGGTGELFF

CDR3 length: 17
V gene: TRBV5-6
CDR3 protein: CASSMGGTGRDRKEAFF

CDR3 length: 15
V gene: TRBV27
CDR3 protein: CASTGGGGLSYEQYF

CDR3 length: 15
V gene: TRBV28
CDR3 protein: CASRDRGSFGLEQYF

CDR3 length: 14
V gene: TRBV18
CDR3 protein: CASSPGQLHIEQYF

CDR3 length: 16
V gene: TRBV25-1
CDR3 protein: CASSESPSGSAYEQYF

CDR3 length: 13
V gene: TRBV28
CDR3 protein: CASTKLARDEQFF

CDR3 length: 15
V gene: TRBV6-1
CDR3 protein: CASSPMDSPYQPQHF

CDR3 length: 18
V gene: TRBV7-9
CDR3 protein: CASSPLQREPENTGELFF

CDR3 length: 15
V gene: TRBV7-2
CDR3 protein: CASSPGPRAYNEQFF

CDR3 length: 12
V gene: TRBV4-1
CDR3 protein: CASSQEKETQYF

CDR3 length: 11
V gene: TRBV6-6
CDR3 protein: CASSPGDTQYF

CDR3 length: 15
V gene: TRBV6-5
CDR3 protein: CASSVLAGSSYEQYF

CDR3 length: 18
V gene: TRBV5-6
CDR3 protein: CASSPYSPTGEGGNTIYF

CDR3 length: 16
V gene: TRBV27
CDR3 protein: CASSPMGNNSNQPQHF

CDR3 length: 15
V gene: TRBV5-1
CDR3 protein: CASSLVWGPNEKLFF

CDR3 length: 15
V gene: TRBV7-2
CDR3 protein: CASSLALRGSGGYTF

CDR3 length: 16
V gene: TRBV28
CDR3 protein: CASSLASGRIKNIQYF

CDR3 length: 17
V gene: TRBV28
CDR3 protein: CASLIATGPMGNQPQHF

CDR3 length: 15
V gene: TRBV4-1
CDR3 protein: CASSHTGSSYNEQFF

CDR3 length: 11
V gene: TRBV7-5
CDR3 protein: CGREGVNEQFF

CDR3 length: 15
V gene: TRBV14
CDR3 protein: CASSPDRYFSHEQYF

CDR3 length: 15
V gene: TRBV7-9
CDR3 protein: CASSLEDRANYGYTF

CDR3 length: 17
V gene: TRBV28
CDR3 protein: CASSLGRAEPSGDEQYF

CDR3 length: 17
V gene: TRBV6-1
CDR3 protein: CASSGHPMPYSNQPQHF

CDR3 length: 16
V gene: TRBV4-2
CDR3 protein: CASSQRTGGSNYGYTF

CDR3 length: 16
V gene: TRBV28
CDR3 protein: CASSFSDRDSNQPQHF

CDR3 length: 14
V gene: TRBV19
CDR3 protein: CASSIVSSNQPQHF

CDR3 length: 17
V gene: TRBV25-1
CDR3 protein: CASTSHPTGQGKDEQFF

CDR3 length: 17
V gene: TRBV13
CDR3 protein: CASSPLGLAGETDEQYF

CDR3 length: 20
V gene: TRBV5-4
CDR3 protein: CASSSPQDRGRGRGNEKLFF

CDR3 length: 17
V gene: TRBV10-3
CDR3 protein: CAISESGVPGIATEAFF

CDR3 length: 15
V gene: TRBV27
CDR3 protein: CASSSRFSSYNEQFF

CDR3 length: 15
V gene: TRBV4-1
CDR3 protein: CASSRRTGKFYEQYF

CDR3 length: 11
V gene: TRBV10-2
CDR3 protein: CASSGNYEQYF

CDR3 length: 16
V gene: TRBV11-2
CDR3 protein: CASRLVPGLVADTQYF

CDR3 length: 15
V gene: TRBV27
CDR3 protein: CASSQTTSGTVTQYF

CDR3 length: 15
V gene: TRBV11-2
CDR3 protein: CASSSQVPTNEKLFF

CDR3 length: 16
V gene: TRBV6-5
CDR3 protein: CASSYSISYVNNEQFF

CDR3 length: 14
V gene: TRBV6-5
CDR3 protein: CASSSTMAAFEQYF

CDR3 length: 14
V gene: TRBV7-9
CDR3 protein: CASSPADRAYGYTF

CDR3 length: 17
V gene: TRBV7-6
CDR3 protein: CASSSASVGTGGYEQFF

CDR3 length: 17
V gene: TRBV4-2
CDR3 protein: CASSHASGTGKSLEQFF

CDR3 length: 15
V gene: TRBV6-5
CDR3 protein: CASSYARRSYNEQFF